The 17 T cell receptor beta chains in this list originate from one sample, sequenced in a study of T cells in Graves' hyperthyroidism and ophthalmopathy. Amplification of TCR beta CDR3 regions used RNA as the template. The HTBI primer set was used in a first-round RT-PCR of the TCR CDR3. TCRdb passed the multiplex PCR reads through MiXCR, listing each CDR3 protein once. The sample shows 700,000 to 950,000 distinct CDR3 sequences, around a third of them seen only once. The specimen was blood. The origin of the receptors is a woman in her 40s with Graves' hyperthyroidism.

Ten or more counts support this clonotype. The CDR3 sequence: CASSLWQGSQPQHF. The CDR3 DNA follows: TGTGCCAGCAGCTTGTGGCAGGGGTCTCAGCCCCAGCATTTT. The chain couples TRBV7-2 to TRBJ1-5; D perhaps matches TRBD1 (6 bases). The germline V gene encodes CDR1 SGHTA and CDR2 FQGNSA. The CDR3 has 14 amino acids. V lost 3 bases to trimming and J lost 6 bases, with 12 bases between them.

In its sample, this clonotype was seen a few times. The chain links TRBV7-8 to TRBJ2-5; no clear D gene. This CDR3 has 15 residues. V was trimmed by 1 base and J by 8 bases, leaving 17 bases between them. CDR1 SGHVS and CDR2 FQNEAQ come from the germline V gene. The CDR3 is CASSLGSAAMSTQYF. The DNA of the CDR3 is TGTGCCAGCAGCTTAGGCTCGGCGGCGATGTCTACCCAGTACTTC.

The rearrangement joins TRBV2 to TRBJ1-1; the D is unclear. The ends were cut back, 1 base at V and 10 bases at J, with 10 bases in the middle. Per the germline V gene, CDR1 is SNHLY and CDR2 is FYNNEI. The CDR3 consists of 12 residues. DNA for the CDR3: TGTGCCAGCAGTGAAGGCCAGTGGGGAGCTTTCTTT. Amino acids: CASSEGQWGAFF.

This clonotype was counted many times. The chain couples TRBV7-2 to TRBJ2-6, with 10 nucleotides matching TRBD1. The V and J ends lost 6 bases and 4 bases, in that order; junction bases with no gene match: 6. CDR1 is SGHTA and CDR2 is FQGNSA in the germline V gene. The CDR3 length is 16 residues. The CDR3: CASRATGGSGANVLTF. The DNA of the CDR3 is TGTGCCAGCAGGGCGACAGGGGGCTCAGGGGCCAACGTCCTGACTTTC.

CDR3 residues: CASSLARLAGRAGEQYF. The CDR3 DNA reads TGTGCCAGCAGCTTAGCGAGGCTAGCGGGACGGGCAGGCGAGCAGTACTTC. The chain employs TRBV7-9 and TRBJ2-7; TRBD2 agrees at 9 bases. This CDR3 contains 17 residues. CDR1 SEHNR and CDR2 FQNEAQ come from the germline V gene (reference sequence). V gave up 0 bases and J gave up 6 bases; unmatched junction bases: 12.

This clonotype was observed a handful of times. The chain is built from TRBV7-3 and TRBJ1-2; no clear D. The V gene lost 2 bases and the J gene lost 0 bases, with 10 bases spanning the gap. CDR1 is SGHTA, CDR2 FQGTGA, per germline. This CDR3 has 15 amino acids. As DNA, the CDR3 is TGTGCCAGCAGCTTAGAACGACTCTCTAACTATGGCTACACCTTC. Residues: CASSLERLSNYGYTF.

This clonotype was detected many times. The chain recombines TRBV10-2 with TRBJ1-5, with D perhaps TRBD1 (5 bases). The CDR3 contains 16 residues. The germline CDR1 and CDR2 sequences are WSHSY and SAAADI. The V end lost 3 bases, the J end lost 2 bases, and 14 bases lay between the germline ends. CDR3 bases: TGCGCCAGCAGTGAATCGGTAGGGGATGGCAATCAGCCCCAGCATTTT. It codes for CASSESVGDGNQPQHF.

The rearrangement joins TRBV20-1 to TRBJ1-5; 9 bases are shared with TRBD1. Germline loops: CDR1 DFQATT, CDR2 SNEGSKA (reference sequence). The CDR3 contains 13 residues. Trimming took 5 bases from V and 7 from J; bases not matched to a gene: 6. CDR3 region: CSAWTGDNQPQHF. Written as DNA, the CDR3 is TGCAGTGCTTGGACAGGGGATAACCAGCCCCAGCATTTT.

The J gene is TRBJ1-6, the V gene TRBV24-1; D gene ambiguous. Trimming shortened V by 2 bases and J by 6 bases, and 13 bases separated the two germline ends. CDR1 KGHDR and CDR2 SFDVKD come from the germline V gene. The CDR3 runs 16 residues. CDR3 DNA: TGTGCCACCAGTGATTCTGCGGGTCTGCTTAATTCACCCCTCCACTTT. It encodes CATSDSAGLLNSPLHF.

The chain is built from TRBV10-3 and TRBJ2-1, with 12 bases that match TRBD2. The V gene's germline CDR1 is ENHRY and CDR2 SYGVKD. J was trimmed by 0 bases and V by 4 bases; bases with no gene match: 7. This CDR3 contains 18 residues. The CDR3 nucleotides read TGTGCCATCAGTGGGACTAGCGGGGCTCTGGGCTCCTACAATGAGCAGTTCTTC. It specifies CAISGTSGALGSYNEQFF.

The CDR3 sequence is CASSEITGTGVNEQFF. CDR3 DNA: TGTGCCAGCAGTGAAATAACCGGGACAGGGGTCAATGAGCAGTTCTTC. The chain uses TRBV2 and TRBJ2-1; 10 bases are shared with TRBD1. V was pared by 2 bases and J by 6 bases, with 7 bases of the junction left unmatched. Germline assignment: CDR1 SNHLY and CDR2 FYNNEI. There are 16 residues in the CDR3.

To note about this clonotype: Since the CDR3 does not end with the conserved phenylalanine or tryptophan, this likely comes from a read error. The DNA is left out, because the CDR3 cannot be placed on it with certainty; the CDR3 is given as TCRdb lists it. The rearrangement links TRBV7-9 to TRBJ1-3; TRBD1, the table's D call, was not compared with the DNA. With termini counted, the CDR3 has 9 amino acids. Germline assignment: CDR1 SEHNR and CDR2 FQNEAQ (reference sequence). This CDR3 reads CASSLGQGG.

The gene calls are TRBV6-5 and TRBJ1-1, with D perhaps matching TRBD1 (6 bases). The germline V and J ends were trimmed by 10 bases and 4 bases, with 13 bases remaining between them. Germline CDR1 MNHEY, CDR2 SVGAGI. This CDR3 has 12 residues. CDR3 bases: TGTGCCACTCAGGCCAGGGGCACTGAAGCTTTCTTT. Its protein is CATQARGTEAFF.

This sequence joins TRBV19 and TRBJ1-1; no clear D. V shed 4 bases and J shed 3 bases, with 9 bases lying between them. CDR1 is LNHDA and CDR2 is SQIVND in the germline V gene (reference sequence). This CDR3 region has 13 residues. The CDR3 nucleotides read TGTGCCAGTAGTACGGGAGTAGACACTGAAGCTTTCTTT. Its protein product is CASSTGVDTEAFF.

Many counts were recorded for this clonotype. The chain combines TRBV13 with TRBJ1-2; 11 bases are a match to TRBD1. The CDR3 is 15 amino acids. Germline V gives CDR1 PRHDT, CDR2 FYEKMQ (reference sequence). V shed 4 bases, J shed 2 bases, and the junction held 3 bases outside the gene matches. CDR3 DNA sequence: TGTGCCAGCAGCTCTCGGACAGGGGGCAACTATGGCTACACCTTC. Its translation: CASSSRTGGNYGYTF.

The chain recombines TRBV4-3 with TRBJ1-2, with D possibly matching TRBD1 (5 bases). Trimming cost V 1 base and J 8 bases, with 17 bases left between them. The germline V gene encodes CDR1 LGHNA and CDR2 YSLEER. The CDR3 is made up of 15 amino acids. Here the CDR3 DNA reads TGCGCCAGCAGCCAAGGGCAGTGGGGCAGAGGGGGCTACACCTTC. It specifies CASSQGQWGRGGYTF.

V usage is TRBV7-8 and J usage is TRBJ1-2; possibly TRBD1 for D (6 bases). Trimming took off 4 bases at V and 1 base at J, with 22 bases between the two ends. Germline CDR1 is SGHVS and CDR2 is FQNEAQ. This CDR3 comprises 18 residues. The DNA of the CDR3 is TGTGCCAGCAGCTCACCCGGCTCGGGGGGCAGTGGTAACTATGGCTACACCTTC. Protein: CASSSPGSGGSGNYGYTF.